What follows is one T cell receptor beta chain and its context. Its antigen is not known. Germline lookup yields CDR1 SGDLS and CDR2 YYNGEE. The CDR3 contains 16 residues. V lost 1 base, J lost 2 bases, and 13 bases lay in between. The record originates from a study of shared clonotypes between healthy human individuals. In the study overall: A few men and two women, aged 18 to 49, were donors.

The assay was immunoSEQ multiplex PCR, and TCRdb's table has in-frame clones only and misses some. The sample holds some 2,500,000 clones, over 85% seen once. Broader study findings: Among non-shared clonotypes, generation probabilities were lower than among those shared by all four donors. A few donors shared about 5% of their naive CD4 clonotypes.

The sequencing input was naive CD4+ T cells from PBMCs. This sample's subset: CD45RA+ positively selected. The sequence came from a young man in good health. Some clones in this sample may be carry-over from other donors' samples. The V call is TRBV9, the J call TRBJ2-1, with a weak D call TRBD2 (5 bases). CDR3: CASSVSGSVAYNEQFF. In DNA form, the CDR3 reads TGTGCCAGCAGCGTAAGCGGTTCAGTTGCCTACAATGAGCAGTTCTTC.